The T cell receptor (beta chain) described here comes from a study of cytomegalovirus exposure and HLA in healthy donors. Study at large: There were tens of millions of unique TCRs (from HLA-typed donors) in an early data release. When 350 to 500 donors were genotyped, about 86% of them were found to fall in the Caucasian-associated ancestry cluster.

Study-wide results and caveats: What TCR beta sequences reportedly achieved was accurate prediction of HLA-A and HLA-B alleles in most subjects. Cytomegalovirus association was listed for 170 or so TCR beta chains.

PCR involved 60 Vbeta and 13 Jbeta primers. Measured with immunoSEQ multiplex PCR; TCRdb has only the in-frame clones, and not every one. This table holds 200,000 to 250,000 clones, more than 75% found once. Trimming pared 7 bases from V and 8 bases from J, leaving 15 bases between. CDR1 and CDR2 (germline): SNHLY, FYNNEI. This CDR3 has 13 amino acids. Remarks on this clone: Its target is not known.

The specimen sequenced was PBMCs. The TCR sequence derives from a human donor in good health. This chain joins TRBV2 and TRBJ2-1; unclear D gene. The CDR3 protein is CASNLQPLDEQFF. CDR3 sequence (DNA): TGTGCCAGCAACTTACAGCCTCTCGATGAGCAGTTCTTC.